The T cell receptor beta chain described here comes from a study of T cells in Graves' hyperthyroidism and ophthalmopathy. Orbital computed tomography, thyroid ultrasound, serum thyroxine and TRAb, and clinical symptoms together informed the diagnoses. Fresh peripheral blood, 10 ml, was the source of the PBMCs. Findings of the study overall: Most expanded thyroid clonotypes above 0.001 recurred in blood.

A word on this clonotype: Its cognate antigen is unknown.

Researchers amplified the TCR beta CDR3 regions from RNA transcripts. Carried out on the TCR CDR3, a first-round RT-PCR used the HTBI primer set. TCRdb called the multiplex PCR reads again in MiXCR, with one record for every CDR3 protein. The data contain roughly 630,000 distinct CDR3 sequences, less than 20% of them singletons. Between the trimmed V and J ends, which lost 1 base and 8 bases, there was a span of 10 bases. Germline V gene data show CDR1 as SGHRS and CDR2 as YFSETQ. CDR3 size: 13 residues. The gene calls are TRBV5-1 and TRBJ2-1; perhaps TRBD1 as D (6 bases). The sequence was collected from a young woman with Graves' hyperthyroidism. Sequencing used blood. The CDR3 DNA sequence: TGCGCCAGCAGCTTGTTGGGGGCTCATGAGCAGTTCTTC. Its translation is CASSLLGAHEQFF.